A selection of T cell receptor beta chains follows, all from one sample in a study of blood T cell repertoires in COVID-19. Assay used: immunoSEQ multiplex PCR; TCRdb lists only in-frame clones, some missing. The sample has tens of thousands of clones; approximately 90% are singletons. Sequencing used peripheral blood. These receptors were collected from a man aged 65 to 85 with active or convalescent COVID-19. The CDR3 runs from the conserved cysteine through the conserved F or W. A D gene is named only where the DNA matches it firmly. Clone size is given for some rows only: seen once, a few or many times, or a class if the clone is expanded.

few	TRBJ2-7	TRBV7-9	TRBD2	CAGGSPGLAGEQYF	TGTGCCGGGGGCTCTCCGGGACTAGCTGGCGAGCAGTACTTC
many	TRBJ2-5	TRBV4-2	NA	CASSQELSSYGETQYF	TGTGCCAGCAGCCAAGAATTGTCTAGCTATGGAGAGACCCAGTACTTC
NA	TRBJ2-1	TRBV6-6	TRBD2	CASSRQGLAGVNEQFF	TGTGCCAGCAGTCGACAGGGACTAGCGGGAGTCAATGAGCAGTTCTTC
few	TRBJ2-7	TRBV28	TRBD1	CASSWGTGMYF	TGTGCCAGCAGTTGGGGGACAGGCATGTACTTC
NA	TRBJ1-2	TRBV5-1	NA	CASSLAPDYGYTF	TGCGCCAGCAGCTTGGCCCCTGACTATGGCTACACCTTC
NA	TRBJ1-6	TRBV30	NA	CAWSIPQNSPLHF	TGTGCCTGGAGTATCCCCCAAAATTCACCCCTCCACTTT
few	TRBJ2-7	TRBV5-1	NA	CASSPREEDYEQYF	TGCGCCAGCAGCCCGAGAGAGGAGGACTACGAGCAGTACTTC
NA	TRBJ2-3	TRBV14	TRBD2	CASSQDWLAADTQYF	TGTGCCAGCAGCCAAGATTGGCTAGCGGCGGATACGCAGTATTTT
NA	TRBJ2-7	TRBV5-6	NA	CASSLARAYEQYF	TGTGCCAGCAGCTTGGCTAGAGCCTACGAGCAGTACTTC
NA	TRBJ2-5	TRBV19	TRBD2	CASSTGTSASETQYF	TGTGCCAGTAGTACCGGGACTAGCGCCTCAGAGACCCAGTACTTC
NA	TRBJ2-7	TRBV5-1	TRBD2	CASSARAGAPPAEQYF	TGCGCCAGCAGCGCTCGCGCGGGAGCCCCCCCTGCCGAGCAGTACTTC
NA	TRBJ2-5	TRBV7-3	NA	CASSLSGGYQETQYF	TGTGCCAGCAGCTTAAGTGGGGGGTACCAAGAGACCCAGTACTTC
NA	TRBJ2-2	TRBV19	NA	CASSTRIGNTGELFF	TGTGCCAGTAGTACCCGAATCGGGAACACCGGGGAGCTGTTTTTT
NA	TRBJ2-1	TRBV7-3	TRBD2	CASSLAGDSYNEQFF	TGTGCCAGCAGCTTAGCGGGAGACTCCTACAATGAGCAGTTCTTC
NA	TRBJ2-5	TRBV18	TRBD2	CASSPPGLAGVRETQYF	TGTGCCAGCTCACCGCCGGGACTAGCGGGAGTCAGGGAGACCCAGTACTTC
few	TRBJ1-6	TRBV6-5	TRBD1	CASSYDRGTSPLHF	TGTGCCAGCAGTTACGACAGGGGGACGTCACCCCTCCACTTT
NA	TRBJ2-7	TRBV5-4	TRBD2	CAWGLAGVLAYEQYF	TGTGCCTGGGGGCTAGCGGGAGTCCTTGCCTACGAGCAGTACTTC
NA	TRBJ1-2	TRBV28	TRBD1	CASRAGGGYGYTF	TGTGCCAGCAGGGCAGGGGGCGGCTATGGCTACACCTTC